This T cell receptor (beta chain) was observed in a study of cytomegalovirus exposure and HLA in healthy donors. For the study at large: The same platform was used for the 100 to 150 validation repertoires and the roughly 700 first-cohort repertoires, a later analysis reported. Study-wide results and limits: Most TCR sequences were rare, but some public TCRs occurred in many donors. The classifier reportedly diagnosed cytomegalovirus status with high sensitivity and specificity.

Of note for this clone: Its matching antigen is unknown.

The repertoire was sequenced with immunoSEQ multiplex PCR; TCRdb's copy has only in-frame clones and lacks some. The data contain about 98,000 clones, around 88% of them singletons. The CDR3 is made up of 15 amino acids. Germline V CDR1 and CDR2: SEHNR, FQNEAQ (reference sequence). Trimming took 3 bases from V and 2 from J, leaving 13 bases between them. Sequencing was done on a sample of PBMCs. J is TRBJ1-2 and V is TRBV7-9; D call uncertain. The sequence was collected from a woman between 25 and 40 years old in good health and CMV-seronegative. Written as DNA, the CDR3 is TGTGCCAGCAGCTTTCCCCATGGAGAGAACTATGGCTACACCTTC. It codes for CASSFPHGENYGYTF.